The count of the clone carrying this T cell receptor beta chain is one. Clones were sequenced by immunoSEQ multiplex PCR, and TCRdb holds only the in-frame ones, with some missing. The sample has approximately 220,000 clones, about 87% seen once; the top ten hold about 2.4%. The entry originates in a study of blood T cell repertoires in COVID-19. All enrollees were about 18 to 89 years old and from approximately 25 US areas. Recovered status applied to Cohort 3 donors who had two consecutive negative PCRs. It also applied to those with clearance or with symptom resolution. V lost 5 bases to trimming and J lost 1 base, with 11 bases between them. Germline assignment: CDR1 SGHTA and CDR2 FQGTGA. The CDR3 spans 14 residues.

The rearrangement links TRBV7-3 to TRBJ1-1; no clear D. The material sequenced was PBMCs or T cells enriched from blood (not recorded which). The TCR originated in a woman aged 30 to 39 who had recovered from COVID-19. The CDR3 protein is CASSPHPGNTEAFF. The CDR3 region has the DNA TGTGCCAGCAGCCCCCACCCCGGGAACACTGAAGCTTTCTTT.